The rows below give T cell receptor beta chains drawn from one sample of a study of T cell changes during pregnancy in multiple sclerosis. Assay used: immunoSEQ multiplex PCR; TCRdb lists only in-frame clones, some missing. There are 40,000 to 55,000 clones in the sample; around 90% occur only once, and around 10% lies in the top ten. Material: CD8+ T cells from peripheral blood mononuclear cells, obtained after pregnancy. The receptors here all came from a female donor with multiple sclerosis, enrolled in a pregnancy study. CDR3s include the opening cysteine and the closing phenylalanine or tryptophan. A D gene is named only where the DNA matches it firmly. Not all rows give a size; the values are once, few, many and, for expanded clones, a class.

J gene,V gene,D gene,clone size,CDR3 protein,CDR3 DNA
TRBJ2-2,TRBV5-1,TRBD2,NA,CASSLGGLAGHLTGELFF,TGCGCCAGCAGCTTGGGAGGACTAGCGGGACACCTCACCGGGGAGCTGTTTTTT
TRBJ1-2,TRBV30,NA,NA,CAWSGLNYGYTF,TGTGCCTGGAGTGGACTGAACTATGGCTACACCTTC
TRBJ1-2,TRBV9,TRBD1,NA,CASVGQTIRYTF,TGTGCCAGCGTGGGACAGACGATTCGCTACACCTTC
TRBJ2-3,TRBV27,NA,NA,CASRYIASFESQYF,TGTGCCAGCAGATACATCGCTAGCTTTGAGTCGCAGTATTTT
TRBJ2-4,TRBV6-5,NA,NA,CASSYSAGRMDIQYF,TGTGCCAGCAGTTACTCGGCAGGGAGGATGGACATTCAGTACTTC
TRBJ1-1,TRBV19,TRBD1,NA,CASSPGQGWATEAFF,TGTGCCAGTAGTCCCGGACAGGGCTGGGCCACTGAAGCTTTCTTT
TRBJ2-6,TRBV7-6,TRBD2,NA,CASSLGLAGGPGANVLTF,TGTGCCAGCAGCTTAGGGCTAGCGGGAGGGCCTGGGGCCAACGTCCTGACTTTC
TRBJ2-7,TRBV6-5,NA,NA,CASSYSGDSSYEQYF,TGTGCCAGCAGTTACTCAGGGGATAGCTCCTACGAGCAGTACTTC
TRBJ2-1,TRBV10-2,NA,once,CASSGRVINNEQFF,TGCGCCAGCAGTGGCAGGGTAATTAACAATGAGCAGTTCTTC
TRBJ2-7,TRBV11-2,NA,NA,CASSLAYGVFYEQYF,TGTGCCAGCAGCTTAGCTTACGGGGTATTTTACGAGCAGTACTTC
TRBJ2-1,TRBV2,NA,NA,CASSDRGSIGNEQFF,TGTGCCAGCAGTGATCGGGGGTCCATTGGGAATGAGCAGTTCTTC
TRBJ1-1,TRBV7-9,NA,NA,CASSLGRQEHPTEAFF,TGTGCCAGCAGCTTGGGAAGACAGGAGCATCCTACTGAAGCTTTCTTT
TRBJ2-7,TRBV5-6,NA,once,CASSPGAGSYEQYF,TGTGCCAGCAGCCCCGGAGCAGGGTCCTACGAGCAGTACTTC
TRBJ2-2,TRBV30,NA,NA,CAWRDPQGFLNTGELFF,TGTGCCTGGAGGGATCCACAGGGTTTTCTCAACACCGGGGAGCTGTTTTTT
TRBJ2-3,TRBV5-1,TRBD2,once,CASSLGLPGLAGGTSTDTQYF,TGCGCCAGCAGCCTGGGGCTACCGGGACTAGCGGGGGGCACTAGCACAGATACGCAGTATTTT
TRBJ1-2,TRBV19,TRBD1,NA,CASRRKLLQGDWYGYTF,TGTGCCAGTAGGCGGAAGCTTCTACAGGGGGATTGGTATGGCTACACCTTC
TRBJ2-7,TRBV6-5,TRBD1,NA,CASSPRGQLYEQYF,TGTGCCAGCAGCCCCAGGGGACAGCTCTACGAGCAGTACTTC
TRBJ2-1,TRBV15,TRBD2,NA,CATSGPTSGGNNEQFF,TGTGCCACCAGCGGACCGACTAGCGGGGGAAACAATGAGCAGTTCTTC
TRBJ2-7,TRBV11-1,TRBD1,NA,CASSSWTGQRSYEQYF,TGTGCCAGCAGCTCTTGGACAGGACAAAGATCCTACGAGCAGTACTTC
TRBJ2-1,TRBV7-7,NA,NA,CASSASRGSYNEQFF,TGTGCCAGCAGCGCCTCAAGGGGATCCTACAATGAGCAGTTCTTC
TRBJ1-1,TRBV11-2,NA,NA,CASSLVVQSNTEAFF,TGTGCCAGCAGCTTAGTCGTACAGTCGAACACTGAAGCTTTCTTT
TRBJ2-7,TRBV19,TRBD1,NA,CASSLSTGGTYEQYF,TGTGCCAGTAGTCTCTCGACAGGGGGAACCTACGAGCAGTACTTC
TRBJ2-7,TRBV13,TRBD1,NA,CASSPRGTGTYEQYF,TGTGCCAGCAGCCCTCGGGGGACAGGGACCTACGAGCAGTACTTC
TRBJ1-6,TRBV6-5,NA,NA,CASSGIRGKVSPLHF,TGTGCCAGCAGTGGTATCAGGGGAAAAGTCTCACCCCTCCACTTT
TRBJ1-1,TRBV30,TRBD1,NA,CAWNPEGRGITEAFF,TGTGCCTGGAACCCAGAAGGCAGGGGGATTACTGAAGCTTTCTTT
TRBJ1-2,TRBV5-4,TRBD1,NA,CASSFADRGLTYGYTF,TGTGCCAGCAGCTTTGCGGACAGGGGTCTGACTTATGGCTACACCTTC
TRBJ2-7,TRBV7-9,NA,NA,CASSLGQGGHYEQYF,TGTGCCAGCAGCTTAGGGCAGGGAGGTCACTACGAGCAGTACTTC
TRBJ2-4,TRBV6-5,TRBD2,NA,CASSKLAGGENIQYF,TGTGCCAGCAGCAAATTAGCGGGAGGGGAAAACATTCAGTACTTC
TRBJ2-3,TRBV6-4,TRBD2,NA,CASSETAGGRGDTQYF,TGTGCCAGCAGTGAGACAGCGGGAGGACGGGGAGATACGCAGTATTTT
TRBJ2-7,TRBV4-1,NA,NA,CASSTSDGGSYEQYF,TGCGCCAGCAGCACCTCCGATGGGGGGAGCTACGAGCAGTACTTC
TRBJ1-5,TRBV19,NA,NA,CASNDGRESQPQHF,TGTGCCAGTAATGACGGCAGGGAAAGTCAGCCCCAGCATTTT
TRBJ2-1,TRBV27,TRBD2,NA,CASSLTVGGYNEQFF,TGTGCCAGTTCTCTCACCGTGGGGGGGTACAATGAGCAGTTCTTC
TRBJ2-3,TRBV11-2,TRBD2,NA,CASIISGGRTDTQYF,TGTGCCAGCATCATTAGCGGGGGGCGCACAGATACGCAGTATTTT
TRBJ2-7,TRBV11-3,TRBD1,once,CASSYGQGGYEQYF,TGTGCCAGCAGCTACGGACAGGGGGGATACGAGCAGTACTTC
TRBJ1-1,TRBV7-8,NA,medium-sized,CASSLPGGDTEAFF,TGTGCCAGCAGCTTACCTGGGGGGGACACTGAAGCTTTCTTT
TRBJ1-2,TRBV6-1,NA,NA,CASGEGLGVYGYTF,TGTGCCAGCGGGGAGGGTCTTGGGGTTTATGGCTACACCTTC
TRBJ2-3,TRBV13,TRBD2,NA,CASSHRTSDSTDTQYF,TGTGCCAGCAGCCATCGGACTAGCGATAGCACAGATACGCAGTATTTT
TRBJ1-4,TRBV10-3,TRBD1,NA,CAISAKQGDREKLFF,TGTGCCATCAGTGCAAAACAGGGGGATCGCGAAAAACTGTTTTTT
TRBJ1-5,TRBV27,NA,NA,CASSSGLYSNQPQHF,TGTGCCAGCAGTTCAGGGCTCTATAGCAATCAGCCCCAGCATTTT
TRBJ2-7,TRBV4-1,NA,NA,CASSQESIADEQYF,TGCGCCAGCAGCCAAGAGTCGATAGCGGACGAGCAGTACTTC
TRBJ1-1,TRBV5-1,TRBD1,few,CASSLDRVNTEAFF,TGCGCCAGCAGCCTGGACAGGGTGAACACTGAAGCTTTCTTT
TRBJ2-7,TRBV30,TRBD1,NA,CALITPGQVNF,TGTGCCTTGATAACGCCGGGACAGGTTAACTTC
TRBJ2-7,TRBV9,NA,NA,CASSVDFTGTYEQYF,TGTGCCAGCAGCGTAGACTTCACAGGAACCTACGAGCAGTACTTC
TRBJ1-3,TRBV5-5,TRBD1,NA,CASSLAGTGIRNTIYF,TGTGCCAGCAGCTTGGCCGGGACAGGGATTAGGAACACCATATATTTT
TRBJ1-1,TRBV30,NA,NA,CAWVPGFAEAFF,TGTGCCTGGGTCCCCGGTTTCGCTGAAGCTTTCTTT
TRBJ1-1,TRBV7-9,NA,once,CASIGGRGFNTEAFF,TGTGCCAGCATCGGAGGGAGGGGCTTTAACACTGAAGCTTTCTTT
TRBJ2-5,TRBV2,NA,NA,CASADEQGWEQETQYF,TGTGCCAGCGCGGACGAACAGGGTTGGGAGCAAGAGACCCAGTACTTC
TRBJ1-5,TRBV5-1,NA,NA,CASSRGGGEGQPQHF,TGCGCCAGCAGTCGTGGCGGAGGGGAGGGTCAGCCCCAGCATTTT
TRBJ2-1,TRBV6-5,NA,NA,CASSYSAGSYNEQFF,TGTGCCAGCAGTTACTCGGCGGGGTCCTACAATGAGCAGTTCTTC
TRBJ2-1,TRBV29-1,TRBD1,NA,CSVEEAGQAPYNEQFF,TGCAGCGTTGAAGAAGCTGGACAGGCGCCCTACAATGAGCAGTTCTTC
TRBJ1-6,TRBV19,NA,NA,CASSAIQGYSPLHF,TGTGCCAGTAGTGCAATTCAGGGATACTCACCCCTCCACTTT
TRBJ2-7,TRBV4-2,TRBD2,NA,CASSPILAGGPIVYEQYF,TGTGCCAGCAGCCCTATACTAGCGGGGGGCCCTATAGTGTACGAGCAGTACTTC
TRBJ2-2,TRBV30,NA,NA,CAWSVLFVHLPEMPNTGELFF,TGTGCCTGGAGTGTACTTTTTGTCCATTTACCCGAAATGCCGAACACCGGGGAGCTGTTTTTT